This T cell receptor beta chain emerged from a study of CD8 T cells in Susac syndrome. V lost 4 bases, J lost 7 bases, and 7 bases stayed unmatched. This CDR3 is built from 14 residues. CDR1 MRHNA and CDR2 SNTAGT come from the germline V gene. RNA amounts of roughly 0.45 to 1 ug underwent reverse transcription with random hexamers. MiXCR was run by TCRdb on the immunoSEQ multiplex PCR reads, yielding one entry per CDR3 protein. The top ten hold around 0.12% of the sample, which has about 130,000 distinct CDR3 sequences, about 96% seen once. Sequences were obtained from CD4+ T cells from PBMCs. The receptor was derived from a human donor in good health. The rearrangement joins TRBV6-4 to TRBJ2-4; 7 bases are a match to TRBD1. In DNA, the CDR3 is TGTGCCAGCAGTGGCCCTGGACAGGAGAACATTCAGTACTTC. Translation gives CASSGPGQENIQYF.